This paragraph reports one T cell receptor (beta chain). Its antigen remains unknown. Replicate sorted-subset PCRs were loaded with 150 to 250 ng DNA, 31,000 or so T cell genomes. Libraries were prepared by immunoSEQ multiplex PCR; TCRdb keeps only in-frame clonotypes and omits some of them. The profile covers about 520,000 clones, with about 96% appearing a single time and 0.05% to 0.08% taken by the ten largest. The data are from a study of shared clonotypes between healthy human individuals. Donors had no recently reported acute infections or vaccinations and were HIV-negative. Findings and limits, study-wide: A small donor pool kept down the genetic and exposure-history diversity that was represented. Some clonotypes were shared by all four sorted-subset donors, while others were not shared. The non-shared ones had lower generation probabilities than the shared ones.

Sequencing was done on a sample of naive CD4+ T cells sorted from blood. The subset: CD45RA+ positively selected. The TCR originated in a woman in her 30s in good health.

The CDR3 DNA sequence: TGTGCCAGCAGTTACAAAATCTTACAGGGGAGGGTGCGGGCTTTCTTT. This codes for CASSYKILQGRVRAFF. The chain couples TRBV6-6 to TRBJ1-1; 7 nucleotides line up with TRBD1. Trimming removed 2 bases from V and 11 bases from J; junction bases left unmatched: 17. The CDR3 covers 16 residues. The V gene's germline CDR1 is MNHNY and CDR2 SVGAGI (reference sequence).